The T cell receptor (beta chain) described here comes from a study of cytomegalovirus exposure and HLA in healthy donors. Background on the study: There were approximately 85 million unique TCRs (from HLA-typed donors) in an early data release. For the approximately 430 genotyped donors, 65% to 90% fell within the Caucasian-associated ancestry cluster.

Germline V gives CDR1 MNHNY, CDR2 SVGAGI (reference sequence). The CDR3 runs to 12 residues. Trimming removed 6 bases at V and 4 bases at J, with 9 bases between. Researchers ran the PCR with 60 Vbeta and 13 Jbeta primers. Using immunoSEQ multiplex PCR, the repertoire was profiled, and TCRdb retains in-frame clones only, with some absent. The sample includes approximately 110,000 clones, 78% of them seen just once. This receptor was taken from a man aged 30 to 45 in good health and CMV-seronegative. The sequenced sample consisted of PBMCs. The rearrangement links TRBV6-6 to TRBJ1-1; D ambiguous. CDR3: CASSQVSTEAFF. The CDR3 DNA reads TGTGCCAGCAGCCAGGTGTCCACTGAAGCTTTCTTT.